Below are 16 T cell receptor beta chains sequenced from a single sample in a study of identifying expanded T cells in peripheral blood. Assay: immunoSEQ multiplex PCR; the TCRdb copy retains only in-frame clones and omits some. The sample has over 100,000 clones; 88% are singletons. Specimen: blood. The source of these receptors is a person aged 18 to 70 in good health.

CDR3 sequence (DNA): TGTGCCAGTAAGGGGGGTTCGGGATCGAAGAATCAGCCCCAGCATTTT. Residues: CASKGGSGSKNQPQHF. This chain joins TRBV19 and TRBJ1-5; a possible D gene is TRBD1 (6 bases). The germline V gene has CDR1 LNHDA and CDR2 SQIVND (reference sequence). This CDR3 contains 16 residues. V lost 7 bases and J lost 4, with 20 bases in between.

The chain employs TRBV9 and TRBJ1-3; D uncertain. This CDR3 spans 16 amino acids. V lost 0 bases, J lost 2 bases, and 12 bases lay in between. The germline V gene has CDR1 SGDLS and CDR2 YYNGEE. DNA for the CDR3: TGTGCCAGCAGCGTAGGAGAGGGTTCACCTGGAAACACCATATATTTT. Translating it yields CASSVGEGSPGNTIYF.

Comments on this clone: One end of the junction varies from germline; a read error may be responsible. The chain is built from TRBV29-1 and TRBJ1-3, with D tentatively TRBD1 (5 bases). The CDR3 totals 14 residues. Germline CDR1 SQVTM, CDR2 ANQGSEA. The CDR3 DNA follows: TGCAGCGTTGGTCGGGACGGATCTGGAGACACCATATATTTT. Encoded protein: CSVGRDGSGDTIYF.

This chain joins TRBV7-3 and TRBJ1-6, with TRBD1 identical over 7 bases. CDR3 length: 16 residues. CDR1 and CDR2 from the germline V gene are SGHTA and FQGTGA. V dropped 0 bases and J dropped 9; count of bases not matched to a gene: 8. The CDR3 here is CASSLTSTGVGSPLHF. CDR3 DNA sequence: TGTGCCAGCAGCTTAACGAGTACAGGGGTTGGTTCACCCCTCCACTTT.

The chain is built from TRBV7-3 and TRBJ2-3; a weak D match, TRBD1 (5 bases). V lost 4 bases and J lost 6, with 11 bases in between. Germline values: CDR1 SGHTA, CDR2 FQGTGA. There are 13 residues in the CDR3. The CDR3 sequence: CASSSDNRDTQYF. In DNA form, the CDR3 reads TGTGCCAGCAGCTCGGACAATAGGGATACGCAGTATTTT.

The J gene is TRBJ2-3, the V gene TRBV10-1; tentative D call: TRBD2 (5 bases). CDR1 WNHNN and CDR2 SYGVQD come from the germline V gene (reference sequence). V was shortened by 3 bases and J by 8 bases, with 12 bases between the two germline ends. CDR3 length: 13 residues. In DNA form, the CDR3 reads TGCGCCAGCAGTGAATTCCAGGCGGGTACGCAGTATTTT. Its protein product is CASSEFQAGTQYF.

This sequence joins TRBV19 and TRBJ2-7; perhaps TRBD2 as D (5 bases). Germline CDR1 is LNHDA and CDR2 is SQIVND (reference sequence). V gave up 5 bases and J gave up 5 bases, with 13 bases separating them. The CDR3 spans 13 residues. The CDR3 nucleotides read TGTGCCAGTAGTCCTCGGGATCGCGACGAGCAGTACTTC. Protein product: CASSPRDRDEQYF.

The chain recombines TRBV7-2 with TRBJ1-2, with TRBD1 identical over 7 bases. CDR1 is SGHTA and CDR2 is FQGNSA in the germline V gene. The ends lost 5 bases at V and 6 bases at J; junction bases unmatched: 12. This CDR3 has 15 amino acids. CDR3 protein: CASSPYRTGVNGYTF. The CDR3, as DNA: TGTGCCAGCAGCCCATACCGGACAGGCGTTAATGGCTACACCTTC.

CDR3 nucleotide sequence: TGTGCCAGCAGCTTAGTATCGGGACTAAGCTCCTACGAGCAGTACTTC. Amino acids: CASSLVSGLSSYEQYF. The gene calls are TRBV7-6 and TRBJ2-7; 7 bases line up with TRBD2. The CDR3 contains 16 residues. CDR1 SGHVS and CDR2 FNYEAQ come from the germline V gene. J lost 0 bases, V lost 1 base, and 6 bases had no gene match.

The chain joins TRBV6-6 to TRBJ2-1; a possible D gene is TRBD1 (6 bases). The CDR3 spans 14 residues. The V and J ends lost 5 bases and 7 bases respectively, with 15 bases between them. Germline CDR1 is MNHNY and CDR2 is SVGAGI (reference sequence). The CDR3 is CASSNRARLNEQFF. For the CDR3, the DNA is TGTGCCAGCAGTAACAGGGCTAGGCTGAATGAGCAGTTCTTC.

This chain connects TRBV7-3 to TRBJ2-1; no clear D. V dropped 5 bases and J dropped 6 bases, with 5 bases sitting between them. Germline V gene lookup returns CDR1 SGHTA and CDR2 FQGTGA. The CDR3 has 11 residues. CDR3 coding DNA: TGTGCCAGCAGCCCCGGCAATGAGCAGTTCTTC. Amino acids: CASSPGNEQFF.

This clone was detected once. The gene calls are TRBV6-5 and TRBJ2-7, with D possibly called TRBD1 or TRBD2 (5 bases each). V lost 2 bases to trimming and J lost 5 bases, with 13 bases between them. Germline assignment: CDR1 MNHEY and CDR2 SVGAGI. The CDR3 is 14 residues long. The CDR3 loop is CASSYRAMGDEQYF. In DNA, the CDR3 is TGTGCCAGCAGTTACAGGGCCATGGGGGACGAGCAGTACTTC.

V and J are TRBV6-5 and TRBJ2-7; TRBD2 matches at 7 bases. CDR3 length equals 12 residues. Germline trimming cut 6 bases from V and 1 base from J; bases unmatched to any gene: 0. Per germline, CDR1 MNHEY and CDR2 SVGAGI. As DNA, the CDR3 is TGTGCCAGCAGGGGGGGGTCCTACGAGCAGTACTTC. Its translation is CASRGGSYEQYF.

CDR3 DNA sequence: TGTGCCAGCAGCTTAGCGTTTGGGGGGACTGAAGCTTTCTTT. Protein sequence: CASSLAFGGTEAFF. The chain recombines TRBV7-2 with TRBJ1-1; weak D call: TRBD1 (5 bases). The CDR3 sequence is 14 residues long. Trimming pared 0 bases from V and 5 bases from J, leaving 10 bases between. Germline V gives CDR1 SGHTA, CDR2 FQGNSA.

Here the CDR3 DNA reads TGTGCCAGTAGTCCCTCCCGTGGGAAGAACACTGAAGCTTTCTTT. This codes for CASSPSRGKNTEAFF. The rearrangement joins TRBV19 to TRBJ1-1; D call uncertain. CDR3 length: 15 residues. CDR1 is LNHDA and CDR2 is SQIVND in the germline V gene (reference sequence). V lost 5 bases and J lost 1, with 14 bases in between.

The chain carries TRBV10-3 and TRBJ2-3; no clear D. CDR1 ENHRY and CDR2 SYGVKD come from the germline V gene. The CDR3 has 13 amino acids. Trimming took 4 bases from V and 5 from J, leaving 10 bases between them. The CDR3 loop is CAISVGPVDTQYF. The CDR3 coding sequence is TGTGCCATCAGTGTGGGTCCGGTAGATACGCAGTATTTT.